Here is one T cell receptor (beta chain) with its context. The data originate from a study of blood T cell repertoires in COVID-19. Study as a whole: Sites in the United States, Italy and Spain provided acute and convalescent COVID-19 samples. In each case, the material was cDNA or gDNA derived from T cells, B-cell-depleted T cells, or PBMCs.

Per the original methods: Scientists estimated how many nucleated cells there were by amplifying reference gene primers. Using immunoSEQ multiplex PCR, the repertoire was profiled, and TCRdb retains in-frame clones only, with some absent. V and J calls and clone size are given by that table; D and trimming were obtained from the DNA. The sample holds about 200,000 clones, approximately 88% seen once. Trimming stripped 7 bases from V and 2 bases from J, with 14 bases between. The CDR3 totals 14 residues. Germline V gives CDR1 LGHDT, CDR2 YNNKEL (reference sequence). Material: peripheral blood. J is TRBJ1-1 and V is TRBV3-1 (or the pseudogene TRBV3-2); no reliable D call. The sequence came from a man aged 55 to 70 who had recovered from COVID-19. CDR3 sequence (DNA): TGTGCCAGCACCTCTTGGGAGGGTAACACTGAAGCTTTCTTT. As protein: CASTSWEGNTEAFF.